This T cell receptor (beta chain) was identified during a study of a mutant IDH1 vaccine in newly diagnosed glioma. Study-wide results and caveats: Altogether, approximately 93% of patients exhibited vaccine-induced immune responses.

Notes on this clone: Its antigen is currently unknown.

The data were produced by immunoSEQ multiplex PCR, yet TCRdb's version contains in-frame clones alone and is incomplete. The sample carries about 56,000 clones, roughly 87% recorded once. Time point denoted: week 47, end of study. Every single dose of the vaccine, 300 ug of mutant IDH1 20-mer peptide, came with topical imiquimod. The CDR3 spans 13 residues. With 1 base removed from V and 6 bases from J, the gap between germline ends came to 7 bases. CDR1 LNHDA and CDR2 SQIVND come from the germline V gene (reference sequence). The source is a woman aged 45-65 years with glioma. V and J are TRBV19 and TRBJ2-4; the D is unclear. The sequencing used PBMCs, collected from a glioma patient whose treatment included an IDH1 peptide vaccine. DNA for the CDR3: TGTGCCAGTAGTATAGGGAGTCCAAACATTCAGTACTTC. This translates into CASSIGSPNIQYF.